The T cell receptor beta chain under discussion was sequenced for a study of blood T cell repertoires in COVID-19. Study context: COVID-19 samples collected from the United States, Italy and Spain covered acute and convalescent phases.

The V and J ends lost 0 bases and 15 bases, in that order; junction bases with no gene match: 10. From germline, CDR1 is SGHTA and CDR2 FQGTGA. The CDR3 is made up of 16 amino acids. One Seattle source followed patients from active infection through their disease course. Authors' analysis steps: Amplification from reference gene primers served as the basis for estimated nucleated cell counts. This table comes from immunoSEQ multiplex PCR, and its TCRdb copy is limited to in-frame clones, with some not included. The V and J calls and clone size were taken over from that table, and D and trimming were inferred from the DNA. Here the sample spans approximately 330,000 clones, approximately 86% being singletons.

This sequence originates from a man younger than 45 with COVID-19, enrolled during active disease. The chain employs TRBV7-3 and TRBJ2-1, with 14 bases identical to TRBD2. Sequencing used peripheral blood. CDR3 region: CASSLTPGLAGAGPFF. CDR3 in DNA: TGTGCCAGCAGCTTAACACCGGGACTAGCGGGAGCGGGGCCGTTCTTC.